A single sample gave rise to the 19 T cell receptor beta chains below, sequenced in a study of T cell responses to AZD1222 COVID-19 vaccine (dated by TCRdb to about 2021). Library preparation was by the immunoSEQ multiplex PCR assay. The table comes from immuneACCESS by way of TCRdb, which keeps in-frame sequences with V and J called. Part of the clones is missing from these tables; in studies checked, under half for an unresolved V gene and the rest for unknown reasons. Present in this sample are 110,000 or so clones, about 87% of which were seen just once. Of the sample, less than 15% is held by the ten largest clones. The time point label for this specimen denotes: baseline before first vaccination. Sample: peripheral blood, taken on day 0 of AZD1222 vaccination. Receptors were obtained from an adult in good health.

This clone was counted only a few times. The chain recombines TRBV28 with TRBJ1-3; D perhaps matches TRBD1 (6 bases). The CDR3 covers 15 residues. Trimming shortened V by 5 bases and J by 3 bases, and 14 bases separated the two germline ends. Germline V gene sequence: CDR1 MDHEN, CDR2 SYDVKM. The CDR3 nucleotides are TGTGCCAGCAGTCCAGGGGTAACGGGTGGAAACACCATATATTTT. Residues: CASSPGVTGGNTIYF.

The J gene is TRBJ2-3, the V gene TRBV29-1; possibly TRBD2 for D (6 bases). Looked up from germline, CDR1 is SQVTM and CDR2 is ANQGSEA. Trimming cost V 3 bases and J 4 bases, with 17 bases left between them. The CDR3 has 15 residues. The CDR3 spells CSVDSTEEGPDTQYF. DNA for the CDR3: TGCAGCGTTGATTCAACCGAGGAGGGCCCAGATACGCAGTATTTT.

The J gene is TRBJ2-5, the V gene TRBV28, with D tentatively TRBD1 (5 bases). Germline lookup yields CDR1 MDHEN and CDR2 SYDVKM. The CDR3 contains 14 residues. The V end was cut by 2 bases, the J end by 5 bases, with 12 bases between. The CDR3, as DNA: TGTGCCAGCAGTTTACAGGGAAGAAGGGAGACCCAGTACTTC. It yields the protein CASSLQGRRETQYF.

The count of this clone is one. The CDR3 DNA reads as TGTGCCAGCAGCCCGCGGACGGCTAGCTCCTATAATTCACCCCTCCACTTT. This codes for CASSPRTASSYNSPLHF. This chain joins TRBV4-2 and TRBJ1-6, with no clear D. The V end lost 4 bases, the J end lost 0 bases, and 13 bases lay between the germline ends. CDR3 length: 17 amino acids. Looked up from germline, CDR1 is LGHNA and CDR2 is YNFKEQ.

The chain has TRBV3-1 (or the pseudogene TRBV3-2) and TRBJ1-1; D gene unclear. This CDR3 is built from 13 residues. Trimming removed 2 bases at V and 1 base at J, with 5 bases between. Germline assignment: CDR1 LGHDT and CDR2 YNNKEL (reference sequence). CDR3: CASSQLENTEAFF. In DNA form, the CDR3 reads TGTGCCAGCAGCCAACTGGAGAACACTGAAGCTTTCTTT.

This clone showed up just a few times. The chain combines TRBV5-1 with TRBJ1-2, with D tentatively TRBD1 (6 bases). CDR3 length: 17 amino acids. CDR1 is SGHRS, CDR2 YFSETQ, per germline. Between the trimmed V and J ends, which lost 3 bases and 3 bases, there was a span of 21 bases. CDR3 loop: CASSWGVWGQNDYGYTF. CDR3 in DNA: TGCGCCAGCAGCTGGGGCGTATGGGGACAAAATGACTATGGCTACACCTTC.

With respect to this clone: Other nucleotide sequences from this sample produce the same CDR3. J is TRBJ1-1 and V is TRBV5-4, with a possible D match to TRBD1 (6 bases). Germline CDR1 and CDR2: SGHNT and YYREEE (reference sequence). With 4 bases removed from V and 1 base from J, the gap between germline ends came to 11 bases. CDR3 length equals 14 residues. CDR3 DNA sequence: TGTGCCAGCAGCCCCCCGACAGGGAACACTGAAGCTTTCTTT. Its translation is CASSPPTGNTEAFF.

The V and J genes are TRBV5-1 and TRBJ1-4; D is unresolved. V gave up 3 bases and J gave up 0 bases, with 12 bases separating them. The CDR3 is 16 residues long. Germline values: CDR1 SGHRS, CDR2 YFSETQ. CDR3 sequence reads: CASSWGNFPTNEKLFF. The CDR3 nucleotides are TGCGCCAGCAGCTGGGGTAATTTTCCAACTAATGAAAAACTGTTTTTT.

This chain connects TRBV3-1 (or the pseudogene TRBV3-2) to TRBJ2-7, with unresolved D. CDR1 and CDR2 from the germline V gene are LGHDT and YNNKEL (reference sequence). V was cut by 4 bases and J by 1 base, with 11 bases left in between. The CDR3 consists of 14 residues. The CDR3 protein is CASSPRIESYEQYF. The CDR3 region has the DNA TGTGCCAGCAGCCCTAGAATCGAGTCCTACGAGCAGTACTTC.

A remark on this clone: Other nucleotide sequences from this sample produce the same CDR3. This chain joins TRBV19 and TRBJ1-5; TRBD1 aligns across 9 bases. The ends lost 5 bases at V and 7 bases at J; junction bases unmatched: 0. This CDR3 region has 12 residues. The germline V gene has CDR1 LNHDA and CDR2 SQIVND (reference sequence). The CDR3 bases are TGTGCCAGTAGTGGACAGGGGCAGCCCCAGCATTTT. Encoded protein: CASSGQGQPQHF.

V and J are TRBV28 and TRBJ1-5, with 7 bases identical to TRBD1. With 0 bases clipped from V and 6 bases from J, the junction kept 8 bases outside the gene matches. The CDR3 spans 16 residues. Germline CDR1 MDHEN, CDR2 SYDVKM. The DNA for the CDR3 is TGTGCCAGCAGTTTATGGACAGGGAACCAGGGTCAGCCCCAGCATTTT. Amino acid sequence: CASSLWTGNQGQPQHF.

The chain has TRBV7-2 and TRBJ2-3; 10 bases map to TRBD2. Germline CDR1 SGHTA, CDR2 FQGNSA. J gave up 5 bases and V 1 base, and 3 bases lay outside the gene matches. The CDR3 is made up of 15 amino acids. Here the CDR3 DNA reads TGTGCCAGCAGCTTAGTAGCGGGAGGCGGAGATACGCAGTATTTT. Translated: CASSLVAGGGDTQYF.

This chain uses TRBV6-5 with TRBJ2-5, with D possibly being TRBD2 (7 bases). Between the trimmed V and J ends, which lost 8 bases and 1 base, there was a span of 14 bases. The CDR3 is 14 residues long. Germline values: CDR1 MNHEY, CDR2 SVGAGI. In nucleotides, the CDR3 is TGTGCCAGCGCCCTAGGGGGGGCCCAAGAGACCCAGTACTTC. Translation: CASALGGAQETQYF.

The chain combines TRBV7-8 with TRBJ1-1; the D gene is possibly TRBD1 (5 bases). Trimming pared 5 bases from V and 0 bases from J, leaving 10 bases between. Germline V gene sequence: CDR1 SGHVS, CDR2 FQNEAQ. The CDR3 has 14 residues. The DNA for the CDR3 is TGTGCCAGCAGCAAGACAGAAATGAACACTGAAGCTTTCTTT. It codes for CASSKTEMNTEAFF. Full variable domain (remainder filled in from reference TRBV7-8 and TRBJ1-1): GAGVSQSPRYKVAKRGQDVALRCDPISGHVSLFWYQQALGQGPEFLTYFQNEAQLDKSGLPSDRFFAERPEGSVSTLKIQRTQQEDSAVYLCASSKTEMNTEAFFGQGTRLTVV.

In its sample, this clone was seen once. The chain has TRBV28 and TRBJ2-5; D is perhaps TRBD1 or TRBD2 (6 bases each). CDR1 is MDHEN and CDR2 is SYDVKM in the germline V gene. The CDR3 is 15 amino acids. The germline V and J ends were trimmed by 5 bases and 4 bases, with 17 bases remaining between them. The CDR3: CASSPRGVLRETQYF. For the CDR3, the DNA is TGTGCCAGCAGTCCGAGGGGGGTCCTTCGAGAGACCCAGTACTTC.

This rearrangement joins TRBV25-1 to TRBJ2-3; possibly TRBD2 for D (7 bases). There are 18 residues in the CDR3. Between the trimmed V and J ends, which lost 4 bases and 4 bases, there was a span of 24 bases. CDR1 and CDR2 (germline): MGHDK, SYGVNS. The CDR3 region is CASSVTRSTTGGSDTQYF. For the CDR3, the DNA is TGTGCCAGCAGTGTTACTCGTTCGACGACGGGGGGCTCAGATACGCAGTATTTT. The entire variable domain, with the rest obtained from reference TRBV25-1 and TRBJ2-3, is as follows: EADIYQTPRYLVIGTGKKITLECSQTMGHDKMYWYQQDPGMELHLIHYSYGVNSTEKGDLSSESTVSRIRTEHFPLTLESARPSHTSQYLCASSVTRSTTGGSDTQYFGPGTRLTVL.

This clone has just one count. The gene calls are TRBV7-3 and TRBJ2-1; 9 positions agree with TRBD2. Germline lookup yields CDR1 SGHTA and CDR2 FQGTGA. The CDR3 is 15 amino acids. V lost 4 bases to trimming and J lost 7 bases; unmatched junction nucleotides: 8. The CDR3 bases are TGTGCCAGCAGCTCCAGGCGGGAGGGCCGGAATGAGCAGTTCTTC. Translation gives CASSSRREGRNEQFF.

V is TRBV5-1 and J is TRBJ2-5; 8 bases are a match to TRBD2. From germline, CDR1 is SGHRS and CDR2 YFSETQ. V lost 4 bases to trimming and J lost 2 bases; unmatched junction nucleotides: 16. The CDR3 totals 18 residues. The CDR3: CASSQRLALGRAQETQYF. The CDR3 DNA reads TGCGCCAGCAGCCAACGATTGGCCCTCGGGAGGGCACAAGAGACCCAGTACTTC.

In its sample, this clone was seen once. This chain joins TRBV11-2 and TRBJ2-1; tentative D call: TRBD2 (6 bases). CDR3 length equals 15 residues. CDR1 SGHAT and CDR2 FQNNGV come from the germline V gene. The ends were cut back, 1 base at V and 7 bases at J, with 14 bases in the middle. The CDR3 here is CASSLGATGGNEQFF. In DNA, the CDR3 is TGTGCCAGCAGCTTAGGAGCTACTGGAGGGAATGAGCAGTTCTTC.